Detailed here is one T cell receptor beta chain. Its antigen is not known. This entry comes from a study of T cell responses to AZD1222 COVID-19 vaccine. Whole-study results and caveats: Mostly white British, mostly female donors; authors suggested clonal diversity may be underestimated. All repertoire sampling was performed exclusively after the peak T cell response. Spike-wide vaccine-associated CD4 TCRs dominated at 160-218 and 743-854.

Assay: immunoSEQ multiplex PCR; the TCRdb copy retains only in-frame clones and omits some. There are roughly 180,000 clones in the sample; around 91% occur only once, and 6.9% lies in the top ten. Germline CDR1 MNHEY, CDR2 SMNVEV (reference sequence). Trimming took 2 bases from V and 6 from J, leaving 8 bases between them. The CDR3 is made up of 14 amino acids. The V call is TRBV27, the J call TRBJ1-6; D remains ambiguous. Material: peripheral blood, obtained on day 0 of AZD1222 vaccination. This clonotype was sampled from an adult in good health. The CDR3 DNA follows: TGTGCCAGCAGTTTAGGAGGGCCTAATTCACCCCTCCACTTT. It codes for CASSLGGPNSPLHF.